This T cell receptor (beta chain) was recorded in a study of blood T cells in healthy people across ages. The CDR3 runs 14 residues. In germline, CDR1 is LGHDT, CDR2 YNNKEL (reference sequence). V lost 0 bases and J lost 4, with 7 bases in between. Primers used in a second PCR of roughly 7 to 12 cycles were a sample-barcoded 5' primer and a J-beta primer mix. Each cDNA molecule was tagged by a template-switch adaptor with 12 random nucleotides. TCRdb recomputed calls from the 5' RACE reads with MiXCR, one row per CDR3 protein. The top ten hold 15% to 25% of the sample, which has hundreds of thousands of distinct CDR3 sequences, approximately 48% seen once. Study-wide results and limits: Both higher diversity and more naive CD4+ cells marked long-lived donors when set against aged donors. With donor CMV status unknown, expanded clonotype changes were possibly confounded. The study regarded diversity estimates from one million T cells as underestimates.

Turning to this clonotype: No antigen is known for it.

The sample consisted of blood. This TCR was recovered from a man in his 60s in good health. The V gene is TRBV3-1, the J gene TRBJ2-1; D is unclear. The CDR3 DNA sequence: TGTGCCAGCAGCCAAGATGGGCCATACAATGAGCAGTTCTTC. As protein: CASSQDGPYNEQFF.